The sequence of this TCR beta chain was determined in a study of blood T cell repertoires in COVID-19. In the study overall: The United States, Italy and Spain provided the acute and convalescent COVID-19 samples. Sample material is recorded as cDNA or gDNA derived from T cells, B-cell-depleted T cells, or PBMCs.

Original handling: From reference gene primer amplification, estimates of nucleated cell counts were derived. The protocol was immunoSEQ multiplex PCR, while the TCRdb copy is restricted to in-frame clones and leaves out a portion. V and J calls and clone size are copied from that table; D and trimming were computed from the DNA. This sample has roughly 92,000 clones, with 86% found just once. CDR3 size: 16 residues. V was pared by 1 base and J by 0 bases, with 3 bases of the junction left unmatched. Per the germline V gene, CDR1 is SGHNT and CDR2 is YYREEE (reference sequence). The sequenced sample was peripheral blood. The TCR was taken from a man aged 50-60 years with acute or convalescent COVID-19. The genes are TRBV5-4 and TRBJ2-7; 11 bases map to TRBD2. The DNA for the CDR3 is TGTGCCAGCAGCTTGTCTGGGACTAGCGGCTCCTACGAGCAGTACTTC. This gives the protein CASSLSGTSGSYEQYF.